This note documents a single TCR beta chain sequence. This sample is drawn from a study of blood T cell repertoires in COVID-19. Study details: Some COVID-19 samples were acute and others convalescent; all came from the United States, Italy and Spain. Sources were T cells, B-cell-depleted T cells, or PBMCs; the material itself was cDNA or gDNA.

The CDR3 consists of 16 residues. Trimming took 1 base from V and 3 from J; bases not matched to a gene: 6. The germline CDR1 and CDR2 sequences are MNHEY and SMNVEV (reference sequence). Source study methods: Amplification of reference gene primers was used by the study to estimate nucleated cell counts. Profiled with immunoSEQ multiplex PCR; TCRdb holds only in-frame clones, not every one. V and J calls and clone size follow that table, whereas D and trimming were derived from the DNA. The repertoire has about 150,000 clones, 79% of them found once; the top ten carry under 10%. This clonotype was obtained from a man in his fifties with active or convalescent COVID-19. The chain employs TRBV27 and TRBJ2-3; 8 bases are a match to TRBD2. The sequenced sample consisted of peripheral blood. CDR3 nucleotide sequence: TGTGCCAGCAGTTTATATGCGGGAGGAGGGACAGATACGCAGTATTTT. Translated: CASSLYAGGGTDTQYF.